Listed below are T cell receptor beta chains from one sample, sequenced in a study of T cell responses to AZD1222 COVID-19 vaccine. Assay used: immunoSEQ multiplex PCR; TCRdb lists only in-frame clones, some missing. The table lists fewer than 85,000 clones, 92% of them singletons, with roughly 7% in the top ten. This material consisted of peripheral blood, taken on day 0 of MenACWY control vaccination. These receptors originate from an adult in good health. Each CDR3 is given with its conserved first and last residue. D genes are given only for firm matches. A clone size is listed for some rows: how often the clone was seen (once, few, many), or a class if it is expanded.

TRBD2	.	TRBV27	TRBJ2-2	CASSPGLAGTGELFF	TGTGCCAGCAGTCCGGGACTAGCGGGCACCGGGGAGCTGTTTTTT
.	.	TRBV19	TRBJ2-1	CASSMTTYNEQFF	TGTGCCAGTAGTATGACTACCTACAATGAGCAGTTCTTC
TRBD1	.	TRBV28	TRBJ1-4	CASSSLTGAGEKLFF	TGTGCCAGCAGTTCATTAACAGGGGCTGGGGAAAAACTGTTTTTT
.	.	TRBV5-1	TRBJ1-3	CASSKSTPTAKNTIYF	TGCGCCAGCAGCAAATCGACACCGACGGCGAAAAACACCATATATTTT
.	.	TRBV7-9	TRBJ1-6	CASKGGGLGSPLHF	TGTGCCAGCAAAGGGGGTGGCCTTGGATCACCCCTCCACTTT
TRBD2	.	TRBV29-1	TRBJ2-1	CSVDGASGNYNEQFF	TGCAGCGTTGATGGAGCTAGCGGAAACTACAATGAGCAGTTCTTC
.	.	TRBV11-2	TRBJ2-3	CASRTSTDTQYF	TGTGCCAGCAGAACTAGCACAGATACGCAGTATTTT
.	.	TRBV5-1	TRBJ1-5	CASSLDGYNQPQHF	TGCGCCAGCAGCTTGGACGGCTACAATCAGCCCCAGCATTTT
.	.	TRBV7-3	TRBJ1-1	CASSLKRGTEAFF	TGTGCCAGCAGCTTAAAGCGGGGGACTGAAGCTTTCTTT
TRBD1	.	TRBV14	TRBJ1-2	CASSRRPTSPRGPGGYTF	TGTGCCAGCAGCCGACGCCCCACAAGCCCCAGGGGGCCGGGTGGCTACACCTTC
TRBD2	.	TRBV19	TRBJ2-2	CASSPLSGLAQPGELFF	TGTGCCAGTAGTCCCCTTTCCGGACTAGCCCAACCCGGGGAGCTGTTTTTT
TRBD1	.	TRBV18	TRBJ1-4	CASSPGQGTNEKLFF	TGTGCCAGCTCACCAGGACAGGGAACTAATGAAAAACTGTTTTTT
.	.	TRBV10-3	TRBJ2-3	CAISDPDRAITDTQYF	TGTGCCATCAGTGACCCGGACCGAGCCATCACAGATACGCAGTATTTT
TRBD1	.	TRBV7-3	TRBJ2-3	CASSRTGPSTDTQYF	TGTGCCAGCAGCCGGACAGGGCCCAGCACAGATACGCAGTATTTT
.	.	TRBV28	TRBJ2-2	CASSGTGHRNTGELFF	TGTGCCAGCAGCGGGACGGGACACCGGAACACCGGGGAGCTGTTTTTT
.	once	TRBV6-2/TRBV6-3	TRBJ2-1	CASSRPGPTSYNEQFF	TGTGCCAGCAGTCGTCCGGGACCCACCTCCTACAATGAGCAGTTCTTC
TRBD1	many	TRBV6-2/TRBV6-3	TRBJ1-5	CASSWTGGIQPQHF	TGTGCCAGCAGTTGGACAGGGGGAATCCAGCCCCAGCATTTT
.	.	TRBV6-5	TRBJ1-2	CASISEYGGEGYTF	TGTGCCAGCATTTCTGAATACGGCGGGGAGGGCTACACCTTC
.	.	TRBV7-6	TRBJ2-5	CASSLAGRLVETQYF	TGTGCCAGCAGCTTAGCGGGCCGATTGGTGGAGACCCAGTACTTC
TRBD2	.	TRBV7-3	TRBJ2-3	CASSQGTSGGIDTQYF	TGTGCCAGCAGCCAAGGGACTAGCGGGGGGATAGATACGCAGTATTTT
.	.	TRBV29-1	TRBJ2-1	CSVYRNEGPYNEQFF	TGCAGCGTTTATAGAAATGAGGGACCTTACAATGAGCAGTTCTTC
TRBD1	.	TRBV28	TRBJ1-3	CASSLGGGTARSGNTIYF	TGTGCCAGCAGTTTAGGTGGGGGGACAGCTCGCTCTGGAAACACCATATATTTT
TRBD2	.	TRBV5-1	TRBJ2-1	CASSLALVAGGGPHEQFF	TGCGCCAGCAGCTTGGCGCTCGTAGCGGGAGGGGGCCCTCATGAGCAGTTCTTC
TRBD2	.	TRBV7-8	TRBJ2-7	CASSVTGDLAGGFNYEQYF	TGTGCCAGCAGCGTTACAGGGGATTTAGCGGGAGGTTTTAACTACGAGCAGTACTTC
TRBD1	.	TRBV18	TRBJ1-1	CASSPPQGARAEAFF	TGTGCCAGCTCACCACCTCAGGGGGCGAGGGCTGAAGCTTTCTTT
.	.	TRBV7-6	TRBJ2-7	CASSFSYRVSSSYEQYF	TGTGCCAGCAGCTTCTCCTACAGGGTTTCGAGCTCCTACGAGCAGTACTTC
.	.	TRBV3-1/TRBV3-2	TRBJ2-5	CASSDGQETQYF	TGTGCCAGCAGTGACGGCCAAGAGACCCAGTACTTC
TRBD2	.	TRBV7-6	TRBJ2-1	CASSLDGLAGLNEQFF	TGTGCCAGCAGCTTGGACGGACTAGCGGGCCTGAATGAGCAGTTCTTC
.	.	TRBV30	TRBJ1-1	CAWSAGATDTEAFF	TGTGCCTGGAGTGCCGGGGCTACGGACACTGAAGCTTTCTTT
.	.	TRBV4-3	TRBJ1-2	CASSQESGGGYTF	TGCGCCAGCAGCCAAGAATCCGGGGGCGGCTACACCTTC
TRBD1	.	TRBV6-1	TRBJ1-5	CASSEGQGAQPQHF	TGTGCCAGCAGTGAAGGACAGGGGGCCCAGCCCCAGCATTTT
.	.	TRBV6-4	TRBJ2-1	CASSEAEAYNEQFF	TGTGCCAGCAGTGAAGCGGAGGCCTACAATGAGCAGTTCTTC